The source of this T cell receptor (beta chain) is a study of T-cell memory formation after mild COVID-19. Looking at the study overall: Largely donor-specific sequence clusters came from a couple of donors. Findings of the study overall: Pre-infection memory held some responding clones, suggesting pre-existing cross-reactive T cells responded. Those CD4+ clones that contracted were mainly in CM and EM (CD8+ ones in EMRA).

Sample barcodes and UMIs were carried by the TCR alpha and TCR beta cDNA libraries that 5'RACE generated with constant-segment primers. TCRdb re-called the 5' RACE reads with MiXCR, one entry per CDR3 protein. This table holds some 340,000 distinct CDR3 sequences, roughly 13% found once. Concerning this clonotype itself: Its antigen is as yet unknown.

Trimming took off 5 bases at V and 2 bases at J, with 13 bases between the two ends. CDR1 is SGHVS, CDR2 FQNEAQ, per germline. The CDR3 consists of 14 residues. The sequence was obtained from a man younger than 35 who had mild COVID-19 (a few samples of this study predate the infection). Cell type and time point are not known. The source material was PBMCs or a T cell subset sorted from them (not recorded which). V and J are TRBV7-8 and TRBJ2-7; D may be TRBD2 (6 bases). DNA of the CDR3: TGTGCCAGCAGCCCTCTAGCGTACCCCTACGAGCAGTACGTC. Protein sequence: CASSPLAYPYEQYV.